The next 9 T cell receptor beta chains were all read from a single sample in a study of CD8 T cells in acute hepatitis C reinfection. The time point denotes: naive CD8 control sorted from an acute-time-point sample. Here immunoSEQ multiplex PCR was the method, and the copy in TCRdb shows in-frame clones only, minus some. Among over 30,000 clones listed, approximately 85% were seen once. Sequencing used naive CD8+ T cells from PBMCs. Receptors originate from a woman aged 18-29 years who spontaneously cleared hepatitis C infection.

The chain uses TRBV6-5 and TRBJ2-4, with D uncertain. CDR1 and CDR2 (germline): MNHEY, SVGAGI. CDR3 length equals 15 residues. V was pared by 3 bases and J by 0 bases, with 9 bases between. This chain's CDR3 is CASSYVSRAKNIQYF. CDR3 coding DNA: TGTGCCAGCAGTTATGTGTCCAGAGCCAAAAACATTCAGTACTTC.

This clone was observed a single time. The gene calls are TRBV12-5 and TRBJ2-2; no firm D call. Germline CDR1 and CDR2: LGHNT and FRNRAP. The CDR3 sequence is 15 residues long. Trimming stripped 2 bases from V and 7 bases from J, with 14 bases between. This chain's CDR3 is CASGLNPGIDGELFF. Written as DNA, the CDR3 is TGTGCTAGTGGTTTGAATCCGGGCATCGACGGGGAGCTGTTTTTT.

The gene calls are TRBV27 and TRBJ1-5, with D uncertain. CDR3 length: 11 amino acids. Trimming took off 8 bases at V and 4 bases at J, with 6 bases between the two ends. Germline-derived CDR1 and CDR2 are MNHEY and SMNVEV (reference sequence). The CDR3 loop is CASGQNQPQHF. Here the CDR3 DNA reads TGTGCCAGCGGCCAGAATCAGCCCCAGCATTTT.

The chain employs TRBV15 and TRBJ2-5, with unresolved D. The CDR3 runs to 13 residues. V lost 5 bases and J 1 base, leaving 8 bases between the germline ends. The germline V gene has CDR1 LNHNV and CDR2 YYDKDF (reference sequence). CDR3 region: CATSLVSQETQYF. The CDR3 DNA follows: TGTGCCACCAGCCTGGTCAGCCAAGAGACCCAGTACTTC.

The V gene is TRBV27, the J gene TRBJ1-2, with TRBD1 as a possible D gene (5 bases). Germline V gene sequence: CDR1 MNHEY, CDR2 SMNVEV (reference sequence). The germline V and J ends were trimmed by 6 bases and 6 bases, with 11 bases remaining between them. This CDR3 has 12 residues. The DNA of the CDR3 is TGTGCCAGCAGGGGACTCCGCGATGGCTACACCTTC. It yields the protein CASRGLRDGYTF.

The rearrangement joins TRBV5-1 to TRBJ2-5; possibly TRBD1 for D (5 bases). Germline assignment: CDR1 SGHRS and CDR2 YFSETQ. Trimming shortened V by 4 bases and J by 5 bases, and 18 bases separated the two germline ends. The CDR3 is 15 residues long. The chain's CDR3 is CASSPYSDSDETQYF. The CDR3 nucleotides are TGCGCCAGCAGCCCCTATTCCGACAGTGACGAGACCCAGTACTTC.

This clone occurred a few times. The chain recombines TRBV19 with TRBJ1-2; D is ambiguous. Trimming stripped 3 bases from V and 5 bases from J, with 4 bases between. The V gene's germline CDR1 is LNHDA and CDR2 SQIVND (reference sequence). The CDR3 covers 11 residues. The CDR3 reads CASSIGYGYTF. CDR3 DNA: TGTGCCAGTAGTATCGGGTATGGCTACACCTTC.

The rearrangement uses TRBV9 and TRBJ2-3; tentative D call: TRBD2 (5 bases). Germline lookup yields CDR1 SGDLS and CDR2 YYNGEE. The CDR3 runs to 15 residues. V was cut by 0 bases and J by 1 base, with 9 bases left in between. The CDR3 loop is CASSVASGGTDTQYF. The CDR3 DNA follows: TGTGCCAGCAGCGTAGCCAGCGGAGGCACAGATACGCAGTATTTT.

This rearrangement joins TRBV27 to TRBJ1-5; weak D call: TRBD1 (5 bases). CDR1 MNHEY and CDR2 SMNVEV come from the germline V gene (reference sequence). The CDR3 covers 14 residues. With 6 bases removed from V and 1 base from J, the gap between germline ends came to 10 bases. DNA of the CDR3: TGTGCCAGCAGCTGGGACGGCAGCAATCAGCCCCAGCATTTT. It translates to CASSWDGSNQPQHF.